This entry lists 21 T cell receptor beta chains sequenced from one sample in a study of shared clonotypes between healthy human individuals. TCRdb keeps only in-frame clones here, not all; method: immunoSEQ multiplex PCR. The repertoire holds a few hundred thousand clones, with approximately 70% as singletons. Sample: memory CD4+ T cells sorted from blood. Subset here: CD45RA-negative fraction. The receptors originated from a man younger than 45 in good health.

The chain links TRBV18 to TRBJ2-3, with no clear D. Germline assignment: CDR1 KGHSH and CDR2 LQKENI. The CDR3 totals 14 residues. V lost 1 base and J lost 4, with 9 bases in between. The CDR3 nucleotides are TGTGCCAGCTCACCACTAGGACCCCCAGATACGCAGTATTTT. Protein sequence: CASSPLGPPDTQYF. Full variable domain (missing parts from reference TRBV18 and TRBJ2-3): NAGVMQNPRHLVRRRGQEARLRCSPMKGHSHVYWYRQLPEEGLKFMVYLQKENIIDESGMPKERFSAEFPKEGPSILRIQQVVRGDSAAYFCASSPLGPPDTQYFGPGTRLTVL.

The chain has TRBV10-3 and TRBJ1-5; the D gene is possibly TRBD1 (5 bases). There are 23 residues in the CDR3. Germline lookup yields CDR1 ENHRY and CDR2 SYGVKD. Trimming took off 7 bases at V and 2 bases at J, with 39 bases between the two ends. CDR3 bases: TGTGCCATCACGCCCGCGGGTAGGTTAGAGGTGGGCGGAAGCACAGGCGGCAATCAGCCCCAGCATTTT. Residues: CAITPAGRLEVGGSTGGNQPQHF.

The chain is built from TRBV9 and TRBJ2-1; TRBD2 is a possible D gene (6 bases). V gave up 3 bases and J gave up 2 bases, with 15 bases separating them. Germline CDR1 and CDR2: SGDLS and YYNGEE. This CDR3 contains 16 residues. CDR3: CASSAGGGSTYNEQFF. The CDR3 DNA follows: TGTGCCAGCAGCGCAGGAGGAGGGAGCACCTACAATGAGCAGTTCTTC.

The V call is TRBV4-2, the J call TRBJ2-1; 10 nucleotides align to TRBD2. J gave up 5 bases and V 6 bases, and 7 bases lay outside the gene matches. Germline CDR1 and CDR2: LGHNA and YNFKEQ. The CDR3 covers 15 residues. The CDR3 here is CASRITSGINNEQFF. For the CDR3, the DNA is TGTGCCAGCAGAATAACTAGCGGGATTAACAATGAGCAGTTCTTC.

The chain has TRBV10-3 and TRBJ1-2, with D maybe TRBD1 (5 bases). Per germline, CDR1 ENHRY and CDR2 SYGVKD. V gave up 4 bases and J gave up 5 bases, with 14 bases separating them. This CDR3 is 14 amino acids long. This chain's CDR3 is CAISVQGREYGYTF. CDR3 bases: TGTGCCATCAGTGTCCAGGGTAGGGAATATGGCTACACCTTC.

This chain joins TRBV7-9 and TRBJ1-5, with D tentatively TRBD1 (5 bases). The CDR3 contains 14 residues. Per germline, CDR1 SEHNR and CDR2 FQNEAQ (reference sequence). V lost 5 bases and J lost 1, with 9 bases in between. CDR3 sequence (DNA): TGTGCCAGCAGCCCCCGGGACAGCAATCAGCCCCAGCATTTT. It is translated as CASSPRDSNQPQHF.

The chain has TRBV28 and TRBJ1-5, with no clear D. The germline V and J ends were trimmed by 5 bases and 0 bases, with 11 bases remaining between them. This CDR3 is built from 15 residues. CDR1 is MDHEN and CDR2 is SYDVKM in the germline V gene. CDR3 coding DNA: TGTGCCAGCAGTAGCCGGACCTATAGCAATCAGCCCCAGCATTTT. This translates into CASSSRTYSNQPQHF.

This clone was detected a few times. CDR3 sequence: CASSFGTGYREAFF. The CDR3, as DNA: TGTGCCAGCAGTTTCGGGACAGGGTACCGAGAAGCTTTCTTT. The rearrangement joins TRBV28 to TRBJ1-1, with 9 positions matching TRBD1. Germline V lookup: CDR1 MDHEN, CDR2 SYDVKM. CDR3 length: 14 amino acids. After removal of 3 bases from V and 8 bases from J, the junction contained 7 bases not matched to a gene.

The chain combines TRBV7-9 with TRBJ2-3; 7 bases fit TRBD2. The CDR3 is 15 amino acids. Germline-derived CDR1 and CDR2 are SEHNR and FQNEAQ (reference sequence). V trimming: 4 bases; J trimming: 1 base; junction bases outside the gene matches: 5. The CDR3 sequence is CASSWRAGGTDTQYF. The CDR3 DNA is TGTGCCAGCAGCTGGAGGGCGGGGGGCACAGATACGCAGTATTTT.

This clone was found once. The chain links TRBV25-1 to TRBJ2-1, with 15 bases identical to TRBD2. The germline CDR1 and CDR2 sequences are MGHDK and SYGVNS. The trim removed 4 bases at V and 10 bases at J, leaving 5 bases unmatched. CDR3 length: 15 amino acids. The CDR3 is CASSGTSGRVREQFF. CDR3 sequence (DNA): TGTGCCAGCAGTGGGACTAGCGGGAGGGTTCGGGAGCAGTTCTTC.

CDR3 amino acids: CASSVGTGDTTDTQYF. The DNA of the CDR3 is TGTGCCAGCAGCGTCGGGACAGGGGATACCACAGATACGCAGTATTTT. The chain carries TRBV4-2 and TRBJ2-3; 10 nucleotides match TRBD1. Germline lookup yields CDR1 LGHNA and CDR2 YNFKEQ. The length of the CDR3 is 16 residues. V lost 5 bases to trimming and J lost 2 bases; unmatched junction nucleotides: 7.

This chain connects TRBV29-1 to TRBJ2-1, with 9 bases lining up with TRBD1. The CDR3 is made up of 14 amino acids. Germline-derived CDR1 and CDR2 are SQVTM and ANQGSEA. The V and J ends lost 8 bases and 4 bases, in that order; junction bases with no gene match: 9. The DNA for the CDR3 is TGCAGCTGTATGGGGGGACAGGGTTACAATGAGCAGTTCTTC. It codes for CSCMGGQGYNEQFF.

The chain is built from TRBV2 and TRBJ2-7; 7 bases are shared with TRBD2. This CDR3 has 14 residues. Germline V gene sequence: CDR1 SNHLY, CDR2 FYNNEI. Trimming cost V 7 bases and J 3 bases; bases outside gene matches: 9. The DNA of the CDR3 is TGTGCCAGCACCGGGACCCGGGAGGTCTACGAGCAGTACTTC. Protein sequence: CASTGTREVYEQYF.

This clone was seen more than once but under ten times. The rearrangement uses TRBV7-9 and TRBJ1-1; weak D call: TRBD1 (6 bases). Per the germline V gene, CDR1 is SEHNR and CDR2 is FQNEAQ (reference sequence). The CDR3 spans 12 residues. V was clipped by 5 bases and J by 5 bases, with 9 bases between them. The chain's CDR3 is CASSQRGTEAFF. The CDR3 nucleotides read TGTGCCAGCAGCCAAAGGGGGACTGAAGCTTTCTTT.

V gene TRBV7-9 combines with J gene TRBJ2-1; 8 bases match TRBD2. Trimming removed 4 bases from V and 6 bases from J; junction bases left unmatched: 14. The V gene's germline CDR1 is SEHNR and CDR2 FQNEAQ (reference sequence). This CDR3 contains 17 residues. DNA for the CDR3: TGTGCCAGCAGCTCCCGACCCGGGACTAGGACTTTCAATGAGCAGTTCTTC. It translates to CASSSRPGTRTFNEQFF.

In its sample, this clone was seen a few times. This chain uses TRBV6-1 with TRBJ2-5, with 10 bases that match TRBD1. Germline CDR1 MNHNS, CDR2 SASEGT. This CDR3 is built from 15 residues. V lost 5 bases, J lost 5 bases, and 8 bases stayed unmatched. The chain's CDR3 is CASSTGTGVQETQYF. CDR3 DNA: TGTGCCAGCAGTACAGGGACAGGGGTCCAGGAGACCCAGTACTTC.

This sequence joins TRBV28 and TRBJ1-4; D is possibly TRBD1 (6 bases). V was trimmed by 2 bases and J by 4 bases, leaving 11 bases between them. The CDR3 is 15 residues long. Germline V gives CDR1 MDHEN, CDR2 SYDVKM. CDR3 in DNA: TGTGCCAGCAGTTTACCGGGGACATTTAATGAAAAACTGTTTTTT. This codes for CASSLPGTFNEKLFF.

The CDR3 DNA is TGTGCCAGCAGTGAAGTGGTATCTTTCTACGAGCAGTACTTC. Its protein product is CASSEVVSFYEQYF. The V call is TRBV6-1, the J call TRBJ2-7; D gene ambiguous. V was pared by 1 base and J by 3 bases, with 10 bases between. The CDR3 has 14 amino acids. Germline CDR1 reads MNHNS; CDR2 reads SASEGT.

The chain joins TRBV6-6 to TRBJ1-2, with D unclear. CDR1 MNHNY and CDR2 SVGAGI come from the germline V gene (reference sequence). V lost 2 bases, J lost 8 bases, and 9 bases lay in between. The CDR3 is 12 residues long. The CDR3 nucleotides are TGTGCCAGCAGTTACGGGATGGGGGGCTACACCTTC. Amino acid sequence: CASSYGMGGYTF.

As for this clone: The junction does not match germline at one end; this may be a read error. The CDR3 region has the DNA TGTGCCATCAGTCGGGACAGGCTGTCCTATGGCTACACCTTC. This sequence encodes CAISRDRLSYGYTF. The rearrangement uses TRBV6-5 and TRBJ1-2; 8 nucleotides align to TRBD1. The CDR3 has 14 residues. Germline V lookup: CDR1 MNHEY, CDR2 SVGAGI.

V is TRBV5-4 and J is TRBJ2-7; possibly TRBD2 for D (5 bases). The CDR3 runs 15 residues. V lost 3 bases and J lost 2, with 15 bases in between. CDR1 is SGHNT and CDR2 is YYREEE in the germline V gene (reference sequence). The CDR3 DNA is TGTGCCAGCAGCTCGGGATCTTACGGGACCTACGAGCAGTACTTC. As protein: CASSSGSYGTYEQYF.